This T cell receptor beta chain originates from a study of OX40 agonist ivuxolimab in advanced cancers. Whole-study findings and limits: Patients who responded partially at 0.1-3.0 mg/kg showed clonal expansion ranking among the lowest.

With respect to this clone: The antigen is not known.

This table comes from immunoSEQ multiplex PCR, and its TCRdb copy is limited to in-frame clones, with some not included. The top ten hold 26% of the sample, which has approximately 12,000 clones, under 80% seen once. The CDR3 consists of 16 residues. V dropped 0 bases and J dropped 3 bases, with 12 bases sitting between them. Germline assignment: CDR1 MGHRA and CDR2 YSYEKL. The receptor was isolated from an adult with an advanced solid tumor such as melanoma, head and neck, liver or kidney cancer. This chain uses TRBV4-1 with TRBJ2-1; no definite D call. The sequencing here drew on CD4+ or CD8+ T cells sorted from blood, taken in a trial of the OX40 agonist ivuxolimab. Here the CDR3 DNA reads TGCGCCAGCAGCCAAGAAGCCTCGGACCGCTACAATGAGCAGTTCTTC. Its protein is CASSQEASDRYNEQFF.